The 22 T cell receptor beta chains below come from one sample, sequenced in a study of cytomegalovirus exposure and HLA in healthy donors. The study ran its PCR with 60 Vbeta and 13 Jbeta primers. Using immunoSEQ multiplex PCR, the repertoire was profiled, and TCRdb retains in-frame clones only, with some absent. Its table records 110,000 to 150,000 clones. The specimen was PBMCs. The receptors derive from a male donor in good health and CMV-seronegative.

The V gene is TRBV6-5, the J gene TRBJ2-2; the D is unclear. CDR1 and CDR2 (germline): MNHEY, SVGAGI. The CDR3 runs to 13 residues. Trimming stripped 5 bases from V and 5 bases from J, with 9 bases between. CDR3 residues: CASSPPVTGELFF. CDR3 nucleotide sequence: TGTGCCAGCAGTCCCCCAGTGACCGGGGAGCTGTTTTTT.

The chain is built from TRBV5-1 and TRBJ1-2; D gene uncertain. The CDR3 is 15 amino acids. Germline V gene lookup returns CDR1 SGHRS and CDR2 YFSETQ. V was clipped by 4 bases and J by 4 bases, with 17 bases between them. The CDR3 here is CASSQDEASGYGYTF. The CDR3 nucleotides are TGCGCCAGCAGCCAAGACGAGGCTTCGGGCTATGGCTACACCTTC.

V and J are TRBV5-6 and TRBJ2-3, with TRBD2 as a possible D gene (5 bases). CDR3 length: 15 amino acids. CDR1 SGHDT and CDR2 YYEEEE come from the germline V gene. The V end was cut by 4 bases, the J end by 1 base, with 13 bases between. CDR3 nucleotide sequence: TGTGCCAGCAGCCTCCGGAGCGGAGGCACAGATACGCAGTATTTT. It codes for CASSLRSGGTDTQYF. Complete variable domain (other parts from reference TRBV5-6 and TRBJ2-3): DAGVTQSPTHLIKTRGQQVTLRCSPKSGHDTVSWYQQALGQGPQFIFQYYEEEERQRGNFPDRFSGHQFPNYSSELNVNALLLGDSALYLCASSLRSGGTDTQYFGPGTRLTVL.

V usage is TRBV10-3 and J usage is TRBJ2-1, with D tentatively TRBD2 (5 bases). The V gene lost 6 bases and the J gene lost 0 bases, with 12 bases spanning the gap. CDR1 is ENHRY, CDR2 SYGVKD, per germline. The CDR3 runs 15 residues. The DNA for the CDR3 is TGTGCCATCAGCCAGGACTCGAGCTCCTACAATGAGCAGTTCTTC. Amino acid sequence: CAISQDSSSYNEQFF.

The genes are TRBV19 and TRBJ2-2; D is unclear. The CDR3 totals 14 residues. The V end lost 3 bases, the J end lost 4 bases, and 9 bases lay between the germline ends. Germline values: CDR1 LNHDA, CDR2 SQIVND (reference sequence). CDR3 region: CASSINRPTGELFF. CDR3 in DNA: TGTGCCAGTAGTATTAACAGACCCACCGGGGAGCTGTTTTTT.

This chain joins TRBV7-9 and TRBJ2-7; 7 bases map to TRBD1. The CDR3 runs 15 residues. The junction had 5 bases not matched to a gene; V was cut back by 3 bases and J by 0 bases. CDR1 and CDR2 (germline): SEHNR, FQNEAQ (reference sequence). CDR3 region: CASSLSGQASYEQYF. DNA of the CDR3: TGTGCCAGCAGCTTGTCCGGACAGGCCTCCTACGAGCAGTACTTC.

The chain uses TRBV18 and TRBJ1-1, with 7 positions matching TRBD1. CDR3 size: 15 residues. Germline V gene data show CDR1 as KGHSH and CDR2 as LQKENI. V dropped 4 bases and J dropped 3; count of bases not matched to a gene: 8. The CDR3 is CASSLYRGKDTEAFF. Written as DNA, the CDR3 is TGTGCCAGCTCACTGTACAGGGGAAAGGACACTGAAGCTTTCTTT.

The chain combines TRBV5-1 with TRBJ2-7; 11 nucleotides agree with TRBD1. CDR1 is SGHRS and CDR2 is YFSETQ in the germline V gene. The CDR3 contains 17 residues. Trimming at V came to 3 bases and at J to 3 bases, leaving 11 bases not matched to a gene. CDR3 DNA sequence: TGCGCCAGCAGCTCAAGCCACCGGGACAGGGGGATCTACGAGCAGTACTTC. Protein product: CASSSSHRDRGIYEQYF.

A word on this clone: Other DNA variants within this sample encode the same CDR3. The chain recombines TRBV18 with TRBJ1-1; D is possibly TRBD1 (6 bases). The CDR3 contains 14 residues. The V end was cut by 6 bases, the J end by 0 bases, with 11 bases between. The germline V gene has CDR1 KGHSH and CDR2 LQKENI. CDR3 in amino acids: CASSPDSLNTEAFF. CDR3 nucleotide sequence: TGTGCCAGCTCCCCGGACAGCTTGAACACTGAAGCTTTCTTT.

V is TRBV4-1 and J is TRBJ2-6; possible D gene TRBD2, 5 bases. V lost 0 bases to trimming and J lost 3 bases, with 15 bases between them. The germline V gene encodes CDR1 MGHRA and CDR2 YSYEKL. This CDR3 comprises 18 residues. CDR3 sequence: CASSQERGLEGGANVLTF. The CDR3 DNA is TGCGCCAGCAGCCAAGAACGTGGACTCGAAGGTGGGGCCAACGTCCTGACTTTC.

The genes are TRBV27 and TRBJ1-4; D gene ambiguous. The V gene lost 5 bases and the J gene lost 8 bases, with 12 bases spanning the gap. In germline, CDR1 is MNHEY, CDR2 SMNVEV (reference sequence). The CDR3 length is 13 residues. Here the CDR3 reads CASSPTPLEKLFF. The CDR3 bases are TGTGCCAGCAGTCCGACTCCCTTGGAAAAACTGTTTTTT.

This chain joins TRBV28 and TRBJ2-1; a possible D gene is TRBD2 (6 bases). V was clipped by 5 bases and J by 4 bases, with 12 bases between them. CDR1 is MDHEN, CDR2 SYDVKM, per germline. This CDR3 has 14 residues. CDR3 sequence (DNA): TGTGCCAGCAGTCGACTAGTCAATTACAATGAGCAGTTCTTC. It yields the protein CASSRLVNYNEQFF.

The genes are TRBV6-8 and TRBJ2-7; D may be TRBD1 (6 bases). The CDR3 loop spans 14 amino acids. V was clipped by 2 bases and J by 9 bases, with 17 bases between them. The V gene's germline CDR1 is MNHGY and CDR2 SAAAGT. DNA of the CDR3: TGTGCCAGCAGTTACCTCAGGGGCGAGTCTTCGCAGTACTTC. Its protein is CASSYLRGESSQYF.

CDR3 residues: CASSLATGAFTYEQYF. The CDR3 region has the DNA TGTGCCAGCAGCTTAGCGACAGGGGCCTTTACCTACGAGCAGTACTTC. The V call is TRBV7-6, the J call TRBJ2-7; 8 bases align to TRBD1. The CDR3 runs to 16 residues. The junction had 6 bases not matched to a gene; V was cut back by 0 bases and J by 2 bases. Germline V CDR1 and CDR2: SGHVS, FNYEAQ. Using reference TRBV7-6 and TRBJ2-7 for the parts outside the CDR3, the full variable domain is GAGVSQSPRYKVTKRGQDVALRCDPISGHVSLYWYRQALGQGPEFLTYFNYEAQQDKSGLPNDRFSAERPEGSISTLTIQRTEQRDSAMYRCASSLATGAFTYEQYFGPGTRLTVT.

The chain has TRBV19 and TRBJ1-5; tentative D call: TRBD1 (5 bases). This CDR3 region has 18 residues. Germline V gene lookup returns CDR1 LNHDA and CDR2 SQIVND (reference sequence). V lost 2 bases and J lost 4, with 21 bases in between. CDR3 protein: CASSIQSLTNNRNQPQHF. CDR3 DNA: TGTGCCAGTAGTATACAATCCCTAACCAACAACAGGAATCAGCCCCAGCATTTT.

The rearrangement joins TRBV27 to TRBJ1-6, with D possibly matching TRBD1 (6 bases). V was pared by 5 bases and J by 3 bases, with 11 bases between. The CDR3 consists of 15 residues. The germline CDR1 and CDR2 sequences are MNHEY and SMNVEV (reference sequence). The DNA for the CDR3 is TGTGCCAGCAGTACCCCGACAGGCTATAATTCACCCCTCCACTTT. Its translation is CASSTPTGYNSPLHF.

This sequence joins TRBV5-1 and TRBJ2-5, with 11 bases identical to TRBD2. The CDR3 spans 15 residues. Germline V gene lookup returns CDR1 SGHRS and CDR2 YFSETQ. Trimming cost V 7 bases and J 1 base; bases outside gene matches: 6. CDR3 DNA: TGCGCCAGCTCCGAGACTAGCGGGGCCCAAGAGACCCAGTACTTC. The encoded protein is CASSETSGAQETQYF.

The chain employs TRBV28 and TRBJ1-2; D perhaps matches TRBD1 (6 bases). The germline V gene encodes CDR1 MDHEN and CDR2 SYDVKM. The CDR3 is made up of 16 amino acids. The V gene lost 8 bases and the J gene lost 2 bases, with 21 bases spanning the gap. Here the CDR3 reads CASFSSHFDRNYGYTF. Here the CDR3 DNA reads TGTGCCAGCTTTAGTTCTCACTTCGACAGGAACTATGGCTACACCTTC.

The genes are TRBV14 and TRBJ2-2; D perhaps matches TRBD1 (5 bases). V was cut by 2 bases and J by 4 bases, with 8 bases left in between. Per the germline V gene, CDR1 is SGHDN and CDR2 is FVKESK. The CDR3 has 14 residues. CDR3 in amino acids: CASSQNTGTGELFF. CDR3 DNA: TGTGCCAGCAGCCAAAATACAGGCACCGGGGAGCTGTTTTTT.

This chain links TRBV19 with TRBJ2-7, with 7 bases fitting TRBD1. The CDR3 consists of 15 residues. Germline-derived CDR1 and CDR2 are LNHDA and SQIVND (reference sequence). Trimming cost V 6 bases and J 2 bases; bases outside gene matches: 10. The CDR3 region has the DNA TGTGCCAGTAGCCTGGACAGGCGCGTTACCTACGAGCAGTACTTC. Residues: CASSLDRRVTYEQYF. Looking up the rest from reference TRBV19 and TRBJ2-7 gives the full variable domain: DGGITQSPKYLFRKEGQNVTLSCEQNLNHDAMYWYRQDPGQGLRLIYYSQIVNDFQKGDIAEGYSVSREKKESFPLTVTSAQKNPTAFYLCASSLDRRVTYEQYFGPGTRLTVT.

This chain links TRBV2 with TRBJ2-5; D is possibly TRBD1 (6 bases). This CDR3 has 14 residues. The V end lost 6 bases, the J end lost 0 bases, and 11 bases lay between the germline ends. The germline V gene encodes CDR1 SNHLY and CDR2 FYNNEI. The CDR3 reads CASSRGQNQETQYF. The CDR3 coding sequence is TGTGCCAGCAGCAGAGGACAGAACCAAGAGACCCAGTACTTC.

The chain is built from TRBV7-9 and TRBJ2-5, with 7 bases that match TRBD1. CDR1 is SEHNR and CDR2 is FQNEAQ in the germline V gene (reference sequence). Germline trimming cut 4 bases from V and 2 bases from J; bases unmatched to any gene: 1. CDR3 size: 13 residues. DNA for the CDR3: TGTGCCAGCAGCTGGGGACAGCAAGAGACCCAGTACTTC. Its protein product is CASSWGQQETQYF.